This T cell receptor beta chain was recorded in a study of post-analysis software for immune sequencing data. Overall study: The cohort encompassed relapsing-remitting, secondary progressive and progressive-relapsing multiple sclerosis disease courses. Broader study findings: Strong co-clustering by F measure was evident for samples that had been prepared in the same batch. The study found significantly lower normalized Chao1 diversity in multiple sclerosis patients than in controls. There were five TRBV segments more frequent in patients than controls, and TRBV5-6, TRBV5-1 and TRBV20-1 were among them.

TCR beta libraries were prepared from cDNA with unique molecular identifiers. Input of roughly 0.9 to 11 million T cells yielded a few hundred thousand cDNA molecules. In TCRdb, the PCR reads were re-called with MiXCR into one record per CDR3 protein. The sample carries around 710,000 distinct CDR3 sequences, under 60% recorded once. V was clipped by 8 bases and J by 0 bases, with 11 bases between them. The CDR3 loop spans 13 amino acids. There are a few counts of this clonotype. Its antigen remains unidentified. This chain connects TRBV12-3 or TRBV12-4 to TRBJ2-7, with D perhaps matching TRBD1 (6 bases). The sequence derives from a girl aged 10 to 17 with multiple sclerosis. Sequenced input: blood. The CDR3 sequence is CASSRGASYEQYF. In DNA form, the CDR3 reads TGTGCCAGCTCCAGGGGTGCCTCCTACGAGCAGTACTTC.